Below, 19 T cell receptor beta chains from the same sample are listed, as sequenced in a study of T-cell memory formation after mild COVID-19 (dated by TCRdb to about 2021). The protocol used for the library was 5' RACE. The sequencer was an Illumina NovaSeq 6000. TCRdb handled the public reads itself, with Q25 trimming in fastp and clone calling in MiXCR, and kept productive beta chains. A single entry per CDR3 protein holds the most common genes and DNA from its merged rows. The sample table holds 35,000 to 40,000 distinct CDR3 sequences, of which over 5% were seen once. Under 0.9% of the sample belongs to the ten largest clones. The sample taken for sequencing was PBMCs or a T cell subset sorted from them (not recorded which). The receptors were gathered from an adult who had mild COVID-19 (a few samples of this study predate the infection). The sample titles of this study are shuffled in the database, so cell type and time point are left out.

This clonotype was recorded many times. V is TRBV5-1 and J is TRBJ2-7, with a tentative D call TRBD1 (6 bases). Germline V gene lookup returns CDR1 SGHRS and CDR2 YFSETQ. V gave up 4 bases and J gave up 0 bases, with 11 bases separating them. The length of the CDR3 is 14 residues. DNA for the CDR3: TGCGCCAGCAGCGCGACAGGTTACTCCTACGAGCAGTACTTC. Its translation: CASSATGYSYEQYF.

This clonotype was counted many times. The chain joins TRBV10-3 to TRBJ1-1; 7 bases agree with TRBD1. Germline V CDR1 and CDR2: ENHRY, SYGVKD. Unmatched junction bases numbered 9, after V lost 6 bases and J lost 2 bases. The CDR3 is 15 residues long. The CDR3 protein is CAIRRGTAINTEAFF. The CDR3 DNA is TGTGCCATCAGGCGTGGGACAGCGATAAACACTGAAGCTTTCTTT.

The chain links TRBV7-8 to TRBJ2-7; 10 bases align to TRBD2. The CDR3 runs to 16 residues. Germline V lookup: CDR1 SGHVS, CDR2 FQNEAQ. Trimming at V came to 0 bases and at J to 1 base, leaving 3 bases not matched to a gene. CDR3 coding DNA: TGTGCCAGCAGCTTAGCCGGGACTAGCGTTTCCTACGAGCAGTACTTC. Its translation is CASSLAGTSVSYEQYF. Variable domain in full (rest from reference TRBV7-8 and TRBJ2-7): GAGVSQSPRYKVAKRGQDVALRCDPISGHVSLFWYQQALGQGPEFLTYFQNEAQLDKSGLPSDRFFAERPEGSVSTLKIQRTQQEDSAVYLCASSLAGTSVSYEQYFGPGTRLTVT.

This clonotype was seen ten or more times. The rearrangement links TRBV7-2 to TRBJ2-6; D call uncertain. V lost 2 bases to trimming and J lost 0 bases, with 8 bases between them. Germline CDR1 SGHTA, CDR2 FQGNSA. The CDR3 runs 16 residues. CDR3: CASSLSWSSGANVLTF. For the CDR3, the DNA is TGTGCCAGCAGCTTATCTTGGAGCTCTGGGGCCAACGTCCTGACTTTC.

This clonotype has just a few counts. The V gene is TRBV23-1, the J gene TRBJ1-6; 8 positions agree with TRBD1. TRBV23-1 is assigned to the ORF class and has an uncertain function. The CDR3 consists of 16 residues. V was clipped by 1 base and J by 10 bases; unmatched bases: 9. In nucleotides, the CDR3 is TGCGCCAGCAGTCAATTGTTCCGACAGGGGAGATCACCCCTCCACTTT. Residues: CASSQLFRQGRSPLHF.

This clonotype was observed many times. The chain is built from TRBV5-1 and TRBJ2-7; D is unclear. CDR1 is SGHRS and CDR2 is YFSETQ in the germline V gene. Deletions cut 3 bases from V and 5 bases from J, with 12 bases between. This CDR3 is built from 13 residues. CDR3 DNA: TGCGCCAGCAGCTCCTTGACAAGCGACGAGCAGTACTTC. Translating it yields CASSSLTSDEQYF.

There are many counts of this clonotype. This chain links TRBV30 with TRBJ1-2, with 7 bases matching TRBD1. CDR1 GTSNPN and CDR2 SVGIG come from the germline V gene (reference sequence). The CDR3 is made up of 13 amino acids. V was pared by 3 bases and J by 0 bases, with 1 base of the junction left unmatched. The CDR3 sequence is CAWSGQANYGYTF. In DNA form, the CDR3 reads TGTGCCTGGAGCGGACAGGCTAACTATGGCTACACCTTC.

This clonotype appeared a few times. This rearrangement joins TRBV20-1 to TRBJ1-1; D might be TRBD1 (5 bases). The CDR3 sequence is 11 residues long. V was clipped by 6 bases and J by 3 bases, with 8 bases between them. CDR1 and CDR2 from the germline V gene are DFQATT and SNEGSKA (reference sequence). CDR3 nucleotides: TGCAGTGCGGGGGGGTACACTGAAGCTTTCTTT. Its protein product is CSAGGYTEAFF.

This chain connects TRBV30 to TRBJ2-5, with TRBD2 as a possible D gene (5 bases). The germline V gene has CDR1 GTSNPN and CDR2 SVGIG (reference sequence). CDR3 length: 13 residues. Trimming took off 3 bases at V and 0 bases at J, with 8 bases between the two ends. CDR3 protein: CAWRKADQETQYF. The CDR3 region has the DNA TGTGCCTGGAGAAAAGCGGACCAAGAGACCCAGTACTTC.

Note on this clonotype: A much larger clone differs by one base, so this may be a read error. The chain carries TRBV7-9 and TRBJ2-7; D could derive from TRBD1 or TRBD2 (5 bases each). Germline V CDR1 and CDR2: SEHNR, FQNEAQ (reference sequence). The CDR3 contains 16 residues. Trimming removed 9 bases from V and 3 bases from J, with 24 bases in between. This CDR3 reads CARIPKEVGTIYEQYF. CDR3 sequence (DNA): TGTGCCAGAATCCCCAAAGAGGTAGGGACGATCTACGAGCAGTACTTC.

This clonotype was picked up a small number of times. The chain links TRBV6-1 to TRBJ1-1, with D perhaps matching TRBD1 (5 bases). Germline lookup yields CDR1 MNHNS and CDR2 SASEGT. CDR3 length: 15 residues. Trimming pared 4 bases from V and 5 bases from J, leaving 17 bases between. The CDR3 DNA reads TGTGCCAGCAGTGGGGCAGGGTTAGGATGGACTGAAGCTTTCTTT. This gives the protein CASSGAGLGWTEAFF.

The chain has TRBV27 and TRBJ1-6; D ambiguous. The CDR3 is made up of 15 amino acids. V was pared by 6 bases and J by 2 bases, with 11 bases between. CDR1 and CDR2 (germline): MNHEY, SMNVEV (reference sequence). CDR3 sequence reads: CASRPRETYNSPLHF. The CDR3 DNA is TGTGCCAGCAGACCGCGCGAGACCTATAATTCACCCCTCCACTTT.

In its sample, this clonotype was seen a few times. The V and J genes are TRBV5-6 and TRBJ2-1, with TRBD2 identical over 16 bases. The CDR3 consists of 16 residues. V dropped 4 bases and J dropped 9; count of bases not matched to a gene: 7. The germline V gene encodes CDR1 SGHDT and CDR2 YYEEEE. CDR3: CASSPGLAGGQGEQFF. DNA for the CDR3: TGTGCCAGCAGCCCGGGACTAGCGGGAGGGCAGGGTGAGCAGTTCTTC.

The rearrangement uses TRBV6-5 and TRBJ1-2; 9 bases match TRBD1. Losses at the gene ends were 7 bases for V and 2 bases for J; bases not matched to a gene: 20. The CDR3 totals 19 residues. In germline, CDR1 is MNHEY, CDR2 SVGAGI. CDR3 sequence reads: CASTPSEVVPGQGNYGYTF. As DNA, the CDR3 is TGTGCCAGCACCCCTTCGGAAGTGGTACCGGGACAGGGAAACTATGGCTACACCTTC.

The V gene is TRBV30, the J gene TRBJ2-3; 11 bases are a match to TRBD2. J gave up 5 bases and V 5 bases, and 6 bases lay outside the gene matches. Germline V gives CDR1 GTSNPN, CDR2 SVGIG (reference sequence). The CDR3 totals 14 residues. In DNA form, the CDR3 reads TGTGCCTGGGCTCTAGCGGGGGGCGGAGATACGCAGTATTTT. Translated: CAWALAGGGDTQYF.

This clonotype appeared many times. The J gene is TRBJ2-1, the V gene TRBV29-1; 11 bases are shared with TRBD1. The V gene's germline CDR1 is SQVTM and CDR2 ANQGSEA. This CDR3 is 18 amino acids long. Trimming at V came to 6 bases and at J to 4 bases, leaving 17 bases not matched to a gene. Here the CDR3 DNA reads TGCAGCGTCCAAAGCCGGGACAGGGGGAAGAGGTCTTACAATGAGCAGTTCTTC. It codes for CSVQSRDRGKRSYNEQFF.

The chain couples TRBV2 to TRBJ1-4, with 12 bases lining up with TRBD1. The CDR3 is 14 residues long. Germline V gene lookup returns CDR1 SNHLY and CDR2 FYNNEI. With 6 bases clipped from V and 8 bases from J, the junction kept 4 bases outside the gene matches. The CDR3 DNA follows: TGTGCCAGCAGGGCCGGGACAGGGGGCGAAAAACTGTTTTTT. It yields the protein CASRAGTGGEKLFF. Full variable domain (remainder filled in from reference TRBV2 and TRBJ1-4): EPEVTQTPSHQVTQMGQEVILRCVPISNHLYFYWYRQILGQKVEFLVSFYNNEISEKSEIFDDQFSVERPDGSNFTLKIRSTKLEDSAMYFCASRAGTGGEKLFFGSGTQLSVL.

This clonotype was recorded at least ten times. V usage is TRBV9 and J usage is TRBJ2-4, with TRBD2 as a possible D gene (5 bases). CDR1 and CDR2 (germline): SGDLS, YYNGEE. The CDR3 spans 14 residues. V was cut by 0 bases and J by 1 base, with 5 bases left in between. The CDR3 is CASSVGGAKNIQYF. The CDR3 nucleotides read TGTGCCAGCAGCGTAGGCGGGGCCAAAAACATTCAGTACTTC.

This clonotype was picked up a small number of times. In DNA, the CDR3 is TGTGCCAGCAGTCTCGGACTAGCGGGGGGGCGGGAGCAGTTCTTC. Translating gives CASSLGLAGGREQFF. V is TRBV3-1 and J is TRBJ2-1; 15 bases align to TRBD2. Unmatched junction bases numbered 7, after V lost 6 bases and J lost 10 bases. Germline CDR1 reads LGHDT; CDR2 reads YNNKEL (reference sequence). The CDR3 has 15 residues.